The 18 T cell receptor beta chains below were found in one sample sequenced in a study of T cell repertoires in cytomegalovirus infection. No antigen has been identified for these receptors. Each CDR3 protein gets one entry after TCRdb re-called the reads with MiXCR. Seen here are approximately 120,000 distinct CDR3 sequences, around 30% observed once, and the top ten hold 45% to 65%. This specimen was CD8+ T cells from cultured PBMCs, taken from culture after CMV antigen stimulation. The receptors come from a human donor in good health (CMV status not recorded). Some clones in this sample may be carry-over from other donors' samples.

This clonotype showed up many times. Germline and junction disagree at one end, which may indicate a read error. The genes are TRBV7-7 and TRBJ1-1; D remains unclear. CDR1 and CDR2 (germline): SSHAT, FNYEAQ (reference sequence). This CDR3 spans 13 amino acids. CDR3 in amino acids: CASSRLQNTEAFF. CDR3 nucleotides: TGTGCTAGCAGCCGCCTACAGAACACTGAAGCTTTCTTT.

The chain uses TRBV5-6 and TRBJ2-1; D is possibly TRBD1 (5 bases). Per the germline V gene, CDR1 is SGHDT and CDR2 is YYEEEE. The CDR3 is made up of 12 amino acids. V was trimmed by 3 bases and J by 14 bases, leaving 15 bases between them. The chain's CDR3 is CASSSHVAGKFF. The DNA for the CDR3 is TGTGCCAGCAGCTCGCATGTGGCAGGGAAGTTCTTC.

J is TRBJ2-5 and V is TRBV4-1; no clear D gene. V was trimmed by 0 bases and J by 0 bases, leaving 8 bases between them. This CDR3 has 15 residues. Germline V gives CDR1 MGHRA, CDR2 YSYEKL. The CDR3 sequence: CASSQDLEYQETQYF. CDR3 coding DNA: TGCGCCAGCAGCCAAGATCTTGAGTACCAAGAGACCCAGTACTTC.

The chain joins TRBV28 to TRBJ2-1, with D tentatively TRBD1 or TRBD2 (5 bases each). The germline gives CDR1 MDHEN, CDR2 SYDVKM. This CDR3 contains 16 residues. V gave up 10 bases and J gave up 0 bases, with 19 bases separating them. CDR3 in amino acids: CAIQKWGYSSYNEQFF. Here the CDR3 DNA reads TGTGCCATCCAAAAATGGGGGTATAGCTCCTACAATGAGCAGTTCTTC.

This clonotype was seen more than once but under ten times. The chain recombines TRBV7-9 with TRBJ2-7; possibly TRBD2 for D (5 bases). V was clipped by 5 bases and J by 0 bases, with 20 bases between them. This CDR3 contains 17 residues. From germline, CDR1 is SEHNR and CDR2 FQNEAQ (reference sequence). This chain's CDR3 is CASSLPAVGGSSYEQYF. CDR3 DNA: TGTGCCAGCAGCCTTCCCGCGGTAGGTGGGAGCTCCTACGAGCAGTACTTC.

There are a few counts of this clonotype. J is TRBJ1-2 and V is TRBV6-1, with D possibly matching TRBD1 (5 bases). The CDR3 runs to 15 residues. Trimming removed 8 bases from V and 8 bases from J, with 24 bases in between. The germline V gene has CDR1 MNHNS and CDR2 SASEGT. CDR3 sequence reads: CASGFVPSGIEGYTF. The CDR3 DNA sequence: TGTGCCAGCGGGTTTGTTCCGTCAGGGATTGAAGGCTACACCTTC.

This chain joins TRBV7-2 and TRBJ2-7, with D perhaps matching TRBD1 or TRBD2 (5 bases each). V lost 5 bases and J lost 3, with 32 bases in between. The CDR3 has 20 amino acids. The germline V gene has CDR1 SGHTA and CDR2 FQGNSA. The CDR3 DNA sequence: TGTGCCAGCAGCCTCGGGCCAGCAACTTTTAGTAAAGAGGGGAACTACGAGCAGTACTTC. It encodes CASSLGPATFSKEGNYEQYF.

This clonotype was found a few times. The rearrangement joins TRBV13 to TRBJ1-4; D is perhaps TRBD1 (6 bases). CDR1 and CDR2 from the germline V gene are PRHDT and FYEKMQ (reference sequence). The CDR3 has 15 amino acids. Trimming left V 4 bases short and J 6 bases short, with 15 bases between. DNA of the CDR3: TGTGCCAGCAGCTCCCGTAGGGGGGTCTATGAAAAACTGTTTTTT. Protein sequence: CASSSRRGVYEKLFF.

This clonotype has only a few counts. This chain links TRBV2 with TRBJ2-1, with 7 bases identical to TRBD2. The CDR3 contains 14 residues. CDR1 and CDR2 from the germline V gene are SNHLY and FYNNEI. The V segment lost 6 bases and the J segment 6 bases; nucleotides outside the gene matches: 8. The CDR3 here is CASSPERDPNEQFF. Here the CDR3 DNA reads TGTGCCAGCAGCCCGGAGCGGGACCCCAATGAGCAGTTCTTC.

The chain links TRBV6-2 or TRBV6-3 to TRBJ1-1; 8 bases agree with TRBD1. This CDR3 contains 16 residues. J was trimmed by 5 bases and V by 6 bases; bases with no gene match: 14. Germline CDR1 MNHEY, CDR2 SVGEGT. CDR3: CASRRAVTGGGTEAFF. CDR3 bases: TGTGCCAGCAGGCGTGCTGTCACAGGGGGAGGAACTGAAGCTTTCTTT.

The chain links TRBV6-5 to TRBJ2-1, with 9 positions matching TRBD1. The V gene end was trimmed by 0 bases and the J gene end by 7 bases; junction bases not matched to a gene: 7. Germline assignment: CDR1 MNHEY and CDR2 SVGAGI. This CDR3 is built from 16 residues. In nucleotides, the CDR3 is TGTGCCAGCAGTTACTCTGGGACAGGGTGGAGTAATGAGCAGTTCTTC. It is translated as CASSYSGTGWSNEQFF.

The chain links TRBV7-3 to TRBJ2-1, with a possible D match to TRBD1 (6 bases). The CDR3 spans 13 residues. Germline CDR1 is SGHTA and CDR2 is FQGTGA. V was clipped by 5 bases and J by 9 bases, with 14 bases between them. This CDR3 is CASSPTGPSEQFF. CDR3 DNA sequence: TGTGCCAGCAGCCCGACAGGCCCGAGTGAGCAGTTCTTC. The full variable domain, its missing parts supplied by reference TRBV7-3 and TRBJ2-1, is GAGVSQTPSNKVTEKGKYVELRCDPISGHTALYWYRQSLGQGPEFLIYFQGTGAADDSGLPNDRFFAVRPEGSVSTLKIQRTERGDSAVYLCASSPTGPSEQFFGPGTRLTVL.

V gene TRBV6-2 or TRBV6-3 combines with J gene TRBJ2-7, with D perhaps matching TRBD1 (6 bases). The length of the CDR3 is 18 residues. Germline lookup yields CDR1 MNHEY and CDR2 SVGEGT. Trimming pared 6 bases from V and 3 bases from J, leaving 27 bases between. CDR3 bases: TGTGCCAGCAGCCTGCCCCGCCAGGGGACAACCTTCCGCTACGAGCAGTACTTC. Translating it yields CASSLPRQGTTFRYEQYF.

V usage is TRBV6-5 and J usage is TRBJ2-7; 7 bases fit TRBD1. The CDR3 contains 15 residues. Germline values: CDR1 MNHEY, CDR2 SVGAGI. Trimming cost V 6 bases and J 2 bases; bases outside gene matches: 10. This chain's CDR3 is CASSDSWDSTYEQYF. The CDR3 coding sequence is TGTGCCAGCAGCGATTCTTGGGACAGCACCTACGAGCAGTACTTC.

V gene TRBV7-9 combines with J gene TRBJ1-2; weak D call: TRBD1 (5 bases). Trimming left V 0 bases short and J 5 bases short, with 10 bases between. Per germline, CDR1 SEHNR and CDR2 FQNEAQ (reference sequence). There are 14 residues in the CDR3. CDR3 in amino acids: CASSLAGTAYGYTF. The CDR3 DNA follows: TGTGCCAGCAGCTTAGCGGGGACCGCTTATGGCTACACCTTC.

The chain is built from TRBV5-1 and TRBJ2-2; D is uncertain. The germline gives CDR1 SGHRS, CDR2 YFSETQ. Between the trimmed V and J ends, which lost 3 bases and 5 bases, there was a span of 11 bases. The CDR3 totals 14 residues. CDR3 in amino acids: CASSSRDLTGELFF. The CDR3 DNA sequence: TGCGCCAGCAGCTCAAGGGATTTAACCGGGGAGCTGTTTTTT. The complete variable domain, with remaining parts taken from reference TRBV5-1 and TRBJ2-2, reads KAGVTQTPRYLIKTRGQQVTLSCSPISGHRSVSWYQQTPGQGLQFLFEYFSETQRNKGNFPGRFSGRQFSNSRSEMNVSTLELGDSALYLCASSSRDLTGELFFGEGSRLTVL.

The chain recombines TRBV28 with TRBJ2-7; D not resolved. Trimming took off 10 bases at V and 2 bases at J, with 12 bases between the two ends. Germline V gene data show CDR1 as MDHEN and CDR2 as SYDVKM. The CDR3 runs 12 residues. The CDR3 loop reads CATRAVPYEQYF. As DNA, the CDR3 is TGTGCCACCCGGGCAGTGCCCTACGAGCAGTACTTC.

This chain connects TRBV6-5 to TRBJ1-1; TRBD1 matches at 9 bases. Germline lookup yields CDR1 MNHEY and CDR2 SVGAGI. V dropped 4 bases and J dropped 1; count of bases not matched to a gene: 10. The CDR3 loop spans 17 amino acids. The CDR3 sequence: CASSLVGQGISNTEAFF. The DNA for the CDR3 is TGTGCCAGCAGTTTGGTCGGACAGGGGATTTCGAACACTGAAGCTTTCTTT.